These 19 T cell receptor beta chains were all obtained from the same sample, sequenced in a study of blood T cell repertoires in COVID-19. Clones were read by immunoSEQ multiplex PCR, and TCRdb kept only the in-frame ones, dropping some. The sample holds about 160,000 clones; around 80% are singletons and the top ten take roughly 15%. The sequenced sample consisted of peripheral blood. The receptors stem from a human donor with acute or convalescent COVID-19. The donor label of this sample is uncertain.

This clone appeared a few times. The rearrangement links TRBV7-2 to TRBJ1-2; TRBD1 matches at 7 bases. CDR3 length: 17 residues. CDR1 and CDR2 from the germline V gene are SGHTA and FQGNSA. The ends lost 5 bases at V and 0 bases at J; junction bases unmatched: 12. CDR3 sequence (DNA): TGTGCCAGCAGCCCACGAACTGCCGGGACAGCTAACTATGGCTACACCTTC. The encoded protein is CASSPRTAGTANYGYTF.

This chain uses TRBV5-8 with TRBJ2-1; 7 nucleotides agree with TRBD1. This CDR3 is 16 amino acids long. Germline values: CDR1 SGHTS, CDR2 YDEGEE. Trimming removed 3 bases from V and 1 base from J; junction bases left unmatched: 7. The CDR3 DNA is TGTGCCAGCAGCTCAAACAGGGGTACGTCCTACAATGAGCAGTTCTTC. Protein: CASSSNRGTSYNEQFF.

This chain uses TRBV2 with TRBJ2-7, with TRBD1 matching 7 bases. CDR1 is SNHLY, CDR2 FYNNEI, per germline. The CDR3 length is 15 residues. J was trimmed by 2 bases and V by 0 bases; bases with no gene match: 4. The DNA for the CDR3 is TGTGCCAGCAGTGAAGCGCGACAGGGAACCTACGAGCAGTACTTC. Translated, it gives CASSEARQGTYEQYF.

This clone was counted between two and nine times. One junction end disagrees with the germline gene, perhaps due to a read error. The chain carries TRBV5-1 and TRBJ2-7; 8 positions match TRBD1. Germline CDR1 is SGHRS and CDR2 is YFSETQ. The CDR3 extends over 15 amino acids. CDR3 in amino acids: CASSLGGTGLYEQYF. As DNA, the CDR3 is TGCGCCAGCAGTTTGGGTGGGACAGGTCTGTACGAGCAGTACTTC.

The genes are TRBV19 and TRBJ1-6; D possibly corresponds to TRBD1 (5 bases). Trimming took 7 bases from V and 6 from J, leaving 16 bases between them. The CDR3 spans 15 residues. Germline CDR1 reads LNHDA; CDR2 reads SQIVND (reference sequence). CDR3 residues: CASKRTGLPNSPLHF. In DNA form, the CDR3 reads TGTGCCAGTAAGAGAACGGGACTCCCTAATTCACCCCTCCACTTT. Full variable domain (remainder filled in from reference TRBV19 and TRBJ1-6): DGGITQSPKYLFRKEGQNVTLSCEQNLNHDAMYWYRQDPGQGLRLIYYSQIVNDFQKGDIAEGYSVSREKKESFPLTVTSAQKNPTAFYLCASKRTGLPNSPLHFGNGTRLTVT.

The chain has TRBV7-7 and TRBJ2-2; 7 bases agree with TRBD2. Germline CDR1 and CDR2: SSHAT and FNYEAQ (reference sequence). The CDR3 has 15 amino acids. V shed 5 bases and J 7 bases; nucleotides not matched to a gene: 10. CDR3 in DNA: TGTGCCAGCAGCCCTCTGAGGGGAGGGGACGGGGAGCTGTTTTTT. This gives the protein CASSPLRGGDGELFF.

The chain employs TRBV5-4 and TRBJ1-2; 7 bases agree with TRBD1. In germline, CDR1 is SGHNT, CDR2 YYREEE (reference sequence). The junction had 4 bases not matched to a gene; V was cut back by 1 base and J by 7 bases. The CDR3 runs to 13 residues. In DNA form, the CDR3 reads TGTGCCAGCAGCTTGAACAGGGGCAGTGGCTACACCTTC. Residues: CASSLNRGSGYTF.

The V and J genes are TRBV28 and TRBJ1-2, with 10 bases matching TRBD1. After removal of 3 bases from V and 8 bases from J, the junction contained 3 bases not matched to a gene. This CDR3 is built from 13 residues. Germline CDR1 MDHEN, CDR2 SYDVKM. Here the CDR3 reads CASSLGQGIGYTF. CDR3 coding DNA: TGTGCCAGCAGTTTGGGACAGGGGATCGGCTACACCTTC.

The rearrangement uses TRBV5-6 and TRBJ1-2, with 8 nucleotides matching TRBD1. The CDR3 spans 14 residues. Germline V lookup: CDR1 SGHDT, CDR2 YYEEEE. Germline trimming cut 4 bases from V and 2 bases from J; bases unmatched to any gene: 4. The CDR3 is CASSLRTGNYGYTF. The DNA for the CDR3 is TGTGCCAGCAGCCTCAGGACAGGGAACTATGGCTACACCTTC.

The CDR3 nucleotides are TGTGCCAGCAGACAGGGACAGGGGAGAGATGGCTACACCTTC. Translation: CASRQGQGRDGYTF. J is TRBJ1-2 and V is TRBV6-5, with 10 bases matching TRBD1. Germline CDR1 MNHEY, CDR2 SVGAGI. V was pared by 6 bases and J by 6 bases, with 7 bases of the junction left unmatched. This CDR3 has 14 residues.

The chain joins TRBV3-1 (or the pseudogene TRBV3-2) to TRBJ2-5; 7 bases agree with TRBD2. The CDR3 is made up of 17 amino acids. The germline V gene has CDR1 LGHDT and CDR2 YNNKEL (reference sequence). The trim removed 2 bases at V and 0 bases at J, leaving 9 bases unmatched. The CDR3 DNA follows: TGTGCCAGCAGCCAAACTTCGGGACTACCCAACCAAGAGACCCAGTACTTC. Residues: CASSQTSGLPNQETQYF.

The chain links TRBV21-1 to TRBJ1-2; the tabulated D call, TRBD1, remains unverified against the DNA. TRBV21-1 is an annotated pseudogene. The CDR3 spans 16 residues. This CDR3 is CASSILGTGRDYGYTF. CDR3 sequence (DNA): TGTGCCAGCAGCATTCTCGGGACAGGGAGGGACTATGGCTACACCTTC.

The V and J genes are TRBV7-9 and TRBJ2-3; D perhaps matches TRBD2 (7 bases). Trimming took off 5 bases at V and 1 base at J, with 16 bases between the two ends. This CDR3 has 16 residues. From germline, CDR1 is SEHNR and CDR2 FQNEAQ (reference sequence). The CDR3 reads CASSVGGGMGTDTQYF. Here the CDR3 DNA reads TGTGCCAGCAGCGTAGGGGGAGGGATGGGCACAGATACGCAGTATTTT.

This chain connects TRBV27 to TRBJ1-5; 8 nucleotides match TRBD1. In germline, CDR1 is MNHEY, CDR2 SMNVEV (reference sequence). The V segment lost 8 bases and the J segment 5 bases; nucleotides outside the gene matches: 17. The CDR3 covers 17 residues. This CDR3 is CASGPDRDRGFDQPQHF. Here the CDR3 DNA reads TGTGCCAGCGGACCGGACAGGGACCGAGGCTTCGATCAGCCCCAGCATTTT.

The chain has TRBV12-5 and TRBJ1-1; TRBD1 is a possible D gene (6 bases). Germline V lookup: CDR1 LGHNT, CDR2 FRNRAP. V dropped 1 base and J dropped 6 bases, with 12 bases sitting between them. This CDR3 spans 14 amino acids. CDR3 DNA: TGTGCTAGTGGTTTGGGGGCCCCAGGGGCTGAAGCTTTCTTT. It is translated as CASGLGAPGAEAFF.

Here the CDR3 reads CASSGTSGGAGEQFF. The CDR3 DNA follows: TGTGCCAGCAGTGGTACTAGCGGGGGGGCCGGTGAGCAGTTCTTC. The V call is TRBV2, the J call TRBJ2-1, with 13 bases aligning to TRBD2. The CDR3 sequence is 15 residues long. Per the germline V gene, CDR1 is SNHLY and CDR2 is FYNNEI. With V trimmed by 4 bases and J by 9 bases, 6 bases remained unmatched.

The chain is built from TRBV29-1 and TRBJ1-2; no firm D call. This CDR3 is built from 12 residues. CDR1 and CDR2 from the germline V gene are SQVTM and ANQGSEA. V was pared by 7 bases and J by 4 bases, with 13 bases between. Here the CDR3 reads CSASETSYGYTF. The CDR3 region has the DNA TGCAGCGCGTCGGAGACTTCCTATGGCTACACCTTC.

The chain has TRBV6-5 and TRBJ1-1; a possible D gene is TRBD1 (6 bases). Germline CDR1 and CDR2: MNHEY and SVGAGI. This CDR3 region has 13 residues. V was shortened by 4 bases and J by 5 bases, with 11 bases between the two germline ends. Here the CDR3 DNA reads TGTGCCAGCAGTTTACAGGGAAGGACTGAAGCTTTCTTT. Amino acid sequence: CASSLQGRTEAFF.

CDR3 bases: TGTGCCAGCTTAGGAAGGGAGAACTATAATTCACCCCTCCACTTT. This sequence encodes CASLGRENYNSPLHF. This rearrangement joins TRBV6-5 to TRBJ1-6; no reliable D call. This CDR3 spans 15 amino acids. The ends were cut back, 8 bases at V and 3 bases at J, with 14 bases in the middle. CDR1 and CDR2 from the germline V gene are MNHEY and SVGAGI.